Listed below are T cell receptor beta chains from one sample, sequenced in a study of cytomegalovirus exposure and HLA in healthy donors. Some clones are missing from TCRdb's copy, which holds only in-frame ones; the method was immunoSEQ multiplex PCR. There are some 150,000 clones in the sample; about 82% occur only once, and about 2.2% lies in the top ten. Sequencing was carried out using PBMCs. The receptors here all came from a man aged 25 to 40 in good health and CMV-seronegative. CDR3s include the opening cysteine and the closing phenylalanine or tryptophan. The D gene is left open where the match is weak. Some rows have no size entry. The others give once, few or many, or a class for an expanded clone.

. | 17 | TRBJ2-2 | TRBV12-5 | . | CASGSLISGFGTGELFF | TGTGCTAGTGGTTCGTTAATCTCGGGATTTGGCACCGGGGAGCTGTTTTTT
. | 11 | TRBJ2-7 | TRBV6-5 | . | CASSYYGEQYF | TGTGCCAGCAGTTACTACGGCGAGCAGTACTTC
. | 16 | TRBJ2-3 | TRBV5-1 | . | CASSLGLGAVTDTQYF | TGCGCCAGCAGCTTGGGCCTGGGGGCGGTCACAGATACGCAGTATTTT
TRBD2 | 17 | TRBJ2-1 | TRBV5-1 | once | CASSGYRTSGSPHEQFF | TGCGCCAGCAGCGGGTACAGGACTAGCGGGAGTCCTCATGAGCAGTTCTTC
TRBD1 | 15 | TRBJ2-1 | TRBV5-1 | . | CASSSRQGLYIEQFF | TGCGCCAGCAGCTCCCGACAGGGGCTCTACATTGAGCAGTTCTTC
TRBD2 | 16 | TRBJ2-7 | TRBV29-1 | . | CSVEGLAGGPPYEQYF | TGCAGCGTTGAGGGACTAGCGGGGGGGCCACCCTACGAGCAGTACTTC
TRBD1 | 14 | TRBJ1-4 | TRBV18 | . | CASSPGRGREKLFF | TGTGCCAGCTCACCAGGAAGGGGGCGTGAAAAACTGTTTTTT
TRBD1 | 13 | TRBJ1-2 | TRBV28 | once | CASSPNRGYGYTF | TGTGCCAGCAGCCCAAACAGGGGGTATGGCTACACCTTC
. | 18 | TRBJ2-1 | TRBV9 | . | CASSIRRGDSGSYNEQFF | TGTGCCAGCAGCATCAGGAGGGGGGACAGCGGTTCCTACAATGAGCAGTTCTTC
TRBD2 | 17 | TRBJ2-5 | TRBV5-4 | . | CASSLAGLAGRGETQYF | TGTGCCAGCAGCTTGGCGGGACTAGCGGGGAGAGGGGAGACCCAGTACTTC
TRBD1 | 15 | TRBJ2-1 | TRBV28 | . | CASRIPGQSDNEQFF | TGTGCCAGCAGGATTCCGGGACAGTCAGACAATGAGCAGTTCTTC
. | 14 | TRBJ2-5 | TRBV27 | . | CASSRRRDQETQYF | TGTGCCAGCAGTCGACGCAGGGACCAAGAGACCCAGTACTTC
. | 22 | TRBJ1-5 | TRBV27 | . | CASSLPDGGGHGGAGPNQPQHF | TGTGCCAGCAGTTTACCGGACGGCGGGGGGCACGGGGGAGCAGGGCCCAATCAGCCCCAGCATTTT
. | 13 | TRBJ1-2 | TRBV19 | . | CASSILPGDGYTF | TGTGCCAGTAGTATACTTCCCGGGGATGGCTACACCTTC
TRBD1 | 15 | TRBJ1-6 | TRBV6-1 | few | CARTTKQGARSPLHF | TGTGCCAGAACGACTAAACAGGGGGCGCGATCACCCCTCCACTTT
TRBD1 | 14 | TRBJ1-5 | TRBV28 | once | CASRTGQGRRSQHF | TGTGCCAGCCGAACGGGACAGGGAAGGCGATCCCAGCATTTT
TRBD1 | 14 | TRBJ2-6 | TRBV5-4 | few | CAAGTGTGANVLTF | TGTGCCGCCGGGACAGGGACTGGGGCCAACGTCCTGACTTTC
TRBD1 | 15 | TRBJ2-1 | TRBV7-6 | . | CASSLGDRRYNEQFF | TGTGCCAGCAGCTTAGGGGACAGGCGATACAATGAGCAGTTCTTC
TRBD1 | 15 | TRBJ2-3 | TRBV4-1 | once | CASSRQGAGTDTQYF | TGCGCCAGCAGCCGACAGGGGGCCGGCACAGATACGCAGTATTTT
. | 16 | TRBJ1-1 | TRBV29-1 | once | CSVGKAMWSGSTEAFF | TGCAGCGTTGGGAAGGCAATGTGGAGCGGGAGCACTGAAGCTTTCTTT
TRBD2 | 15 | TRBJ2-1 | TRBV6-6 | once | CASSSSGGPYNEQFF | TGTGCCAGCAGTTCTAGCGGGGGGCCCTACAATGAGCAGTTCTTC
. | 15 | TRBJ2-4 | TRBV28 | . | CASNQGSLAKNIQYF | TGTGCCAGCAACCAGGGATCTTTGGCCAAAAACATTCAGTACTTC
. | 15 | TRBJ1-2 | TRBV5-1 | . | CASSFIRGFQGGYTF | TGCGCCAGCAGCTTTATCAGGGGCTTCCAAGGCGGCTACACCTTC
TRBD2 | 16 | TRBJ2-3 | TRBV5-4 | . | CASSGKTSGSTDTQYF | TGTGCCAGCAGCGGAAAGACTAGCGGAAGCACAGATACGCAGTATTTT
TRBD2 | 14 | TRBJ2-7 | TRBV6-5 | few | CASSYGLAGYEQYF | TGTGCCAGCAGTTACGGGCTAGCGGGATACGAGCAGTACTTC
. | 15 | TRBJ1-4 | TRBV19 | . | CASSMVSSTNEKLFF | TGTGCCAGTAGTATGGTCAGTTCAACTAATGAAAAACTGTTTTTT
. | 16 | TRBJ1-3 | TRBV29-1 | . | CSVEREGVGSGNTIYF | TGCAGCGTTGAACGTGAGGGTGTAGGCTCTGGAAACACCATATATTTT
TRBD1 | 18 | TRBJ2-2 | TRBV19 | . | CASSPGTGGVRNTGELFF | TGTGCCAGTAGTCCCGGGACAGGGGGGGTAAGAAACACCGGGGAGCTGTTTTTT
TRBD1 | 12 | TRBJ1-5 | TRBV6-5 | . | CASSPMGQPQNF | TGTGCCAGCAGTCCCATGGGACAGCCCCAGAATTTT
TRBD2 | 15 | TRBJ2-1 | TRBV5-1 | . | CASSLSGSSYNEQFF | TGCGCCAGCAGCTTGAGCGGGAGCTCCTACAATGAGCAGTTCTTC
TRBD2 | 17 | TRBJ2-1 | TRBV9 | few | CASSVSVAGAADNEQFF | TGTGCCAGCAGCGTAAGTGTAGCGGGGGCCGCAGACAATGAGCAGTTCTTC
. | 16 | TRBJ2-6 | TRBV2 | few | CASSVRQVSGANVLTF | TGTGCCAGCAGTGTAAGACAGGTCTCTGGGGCCAACGTCCTGACTTTC
. | 13 | TRBJ2-5 | TRBV5-4 | few | CASSFYGGETQYF | TGTGCCAGCAGCTTCTACGGGGGAGAGACCCAGTACTTC
TRBD2 | 14 | TRBJ2-4 | TRBV4-2 | few | CASSPGLAENIQYF | TGTGCCAGCAGCCCGGGACTAGCGGAAAACATTCAGTACTTC
TRBD2 | 16 | TRBJ2-7 | TRBV28 | . | CASRGVGRETLYEQYF | TGTGCCAGCAGAGGGGTAGGGCGGGAGACCTTGTACGAGCAGTACTTC
TRBD1 | 15 | TRBJ1-2 | TRBV5-1 | . | CASSFRPGQGVGYTF | TGCGCCAGCAGCTTCAGACCGGGACAGGGGGTCGGCTACACCTTC
TRBD1 | 13 | TRBJ2-5 | TRBV2 | . | CASILRGRETQYF | TGTGCCAGCATTTTAAGGGGGCGGGAGACCCAGTACTTC
. | 14 | TRBJ1-2 | TRBV28 | . | CASSPRLRGNGYTF | TGTGCCAGCAGTCCCCGCCTACGGGGGAATGGCTACACCTTC
. | 15 | TRBJ1-2 | TRBV4-1 | . | CASSQGRGARLGYTF | TGCGCCAGCAGCCAAGGCCGGGGGGCGCGACTTGGCTACACCTTC
TRBD1 | 17 | TRBJ1-6 | TRBV6-1 | . | CASSGPVPGQYNSPLHF | TGTGCCAGCAGTGGACCCGTTCCGGGACAGTATAATTCACCCCTCCACTTT
TRBD2 | 13 | TRBJ2-5 | TRBV27 | . | CASRLAGQETQYF | TGTGCCAGCAGGCTAGCGGGGCAAGAGACCCAGTACTTC
. | 12 | TRBJ2-2 | TRBV5-1 | . | CASSSPGGELFF | TGCGCCAGCAGCTCCCCGGGCGGGGAGCTGTTTTTT
. | 13 | TRBJ1-2 | TRBV28 | . | CASSFSGAYGYTF | TGTGCCAGCAGTTTCAGCGGGGCCTATGGCTACACCTTC
TRBD1 | 16 | TRBJ2-2 | TRBV7-2 | . | CASSNWPRGPTGELFF | TGTGCCAGCAGCAATTGGCCCAGGGGGCCCACCGGGGAGCTGTTTTTT
TRBD1 | 15 | TRBJ1-5 | TRBV4-1 | few | CASSQPGQENQPQHF | TGCGCCAGCAGCCAGCCAGGACAGGAAAATCAGCCCCAGCATTTT
. | 13 | TRBJ2-5 | TRBV7-9 | . | CASSRTVLGTQYF | TGTGCCAGCAGCAGGACAGTCCTGGGGACCCAGTACTTC
TRBD2 | 13 | TRBJ2-3 | TRBV6-6 | . | CASTSGSADTQYF | TGTGCCAGCACTAGCGGGAGTGCAGATACGCAGTATTTT
. | 13 | TRBJ1-4 | TRBV6-1 | . | CARGEGRGEKLFF | TGTGCCAGAGGGGAGGGGAGGGGTGAAAAACTGTTTTTT
TRBD2 | 19 | TRBJ2-3 | TRBV18 | . | CASSPYPSSGYRSTDTQYF | TGTGCCAGCTCACCGTACCCTAGTAGCGGGTATCGTAGCACAGATACGCAGTATTTT
TRBD2 | 15 | TRBJ2-5 | TRBV28 | . | CASKPSGRRPETQYF | TGTGCCAGCAAGCCTAGCGGCCGCCGGCCAGAGACCCAGTACTTC
. | 16 | TRBJ1-1 | TRBV18 | . | CASSPLALDQGPEAFF | TGTGCCAGCTCACCTTTAGCCTTGGATCAGGGGCCTGAAGCTTTCTTT
TRBD1 | 16 | TRBJ2-2 | TRBV5-1 | . | CASSLEQGAGTGELFF | TGCGCCAGCAGCTTGGAACAGGGGGCAGGCACCGGGGAGCTGTTTTTT
. | 14 | TRBJ1-1 | TRBV5-4 | few | CASSTIKRDTEAFF | TGTGCCAGCAGCACCATAAAGAGGGACACTGAAGCTTTCTTT